Reported below is one TCR beta chain. Its antigen is not identified. RNA served as the template for amplifying TCR beta CDR3 regions. Following a first-round RT-PCR that used HTBI primers, a second-round multiplex PCR was carried out. TCRdb reprocessed the multiplex PCR reads with MiXCR, giving one entry per CDR3 protein. The profile shows over a million distinct CDR3 sequences, 36% of them singletons. The sample originates from a study of Graves' ophthalmopathy and Graves' hyperthyroidism. Included hyperthyroidism patients were aged 18 to 65 and newly diagnosed (under 2 months' duration). CDR3 length: 13 amino acids. The V segment lost 4 bases and the J segment 9 bases; nucleotides outside the gene matches: 8. Germline loops: CDR1 WSHSY, CDR2 SAAADI. Study-level points and caveats: Ophthalmopathy progression predictions by the model showed approximately 75% specificity and about 70% sensitivity.

The source of this sequence is an adult man with Graves' hyperthyroidism. Specimen: peripheral blood or thyroid tissue (not recorded which). The rearrangement joins TRBV10-2 to TRBJ2-7; 8 bases agree with TRBD1. The DNA of the CDR3 is TGCGCCAGCAGTGCCGGACAGGGTAGGGTGCAGTACTTC. Translating gives CASSAGQGRVQYF.